This T cell receptor beta chain was found in a study of vaccination and CD4 T cells after COVID-19. Overall study context: Six males and four females, two of them Hispanic, were enrolled as convalescents. Overlapping SARS-CoV-2, HCoV-NL63, HCoV-OC43 and HCoV-229E spike peptides were used to stimulate cells. Control cultures used a CEFX viral epitope pool, an HIV-1 Nef peptide pool, or no peptide.

This CDR3 has 14 residues. With 5 bases clipped from V and 10 bases from J, the junction kept 10 bases outside the gene matches. CDR1 and CDR2 (germline): SGHTA, FQGNSA. The Oncomine TCR Beta short-read assay was applied to DNA of cultured CD4+ T cells. Each CDR3 protein gets one entry after TCRdb re-called the PCR reads with MiXCR. The sample contains about 20,000 distinct CDR3 sequences, around 50% of which appear only once. To note about this clonotype: The antigen remains undetermined.

The treatment here: roughly 10-day PBMC culture with coronavirus spike peptide pools or control peptides (ViraFEST assay). It was with about 10 IU/ml IL-2 and around 9.3 ug/ml peptide pools that two million PBMCs per well were cultured. The chain employs TRBV7-2 and TRBJ2-5, with 10 nucleotides matching TRBD1. The sequence was obtained from a human donor who had recovered from COVID-19. Sample: CD4+ T cells from blood, cultured in vitro. CDR3 DNA: TGTGCCAGCAGCGCGACAGGGGGCCCATGGGGCCAGTACTTC. Its protein product is CASSATGGPWGQYF.